This TCR beta chain was sequenced in a study of blood T cell repertoires in COVID-19. At the level of the study: Sources were T cells, B-cell-depleted T cells, or PBMCs; the material itself was cDNA or gDNA.

This clone occurred once. Generated by immunoSEQ multiplex PCR, the TCRdb table keeps only in-frame clones and is missing some. The sample lists 200,000 to 250,000 clones, roughly 86% seen once, with 2.5% to 3.5% in the top ten. The CDR3 spans 13 residues. Trimming pared 7 bases from V and 4 bases from J, leaving 14 bases between. In germline, CDR1 is SGHNT, CDR2 YYREEE (reference sequence). This receptor was obtained from a woman aged 60-70 years with acute or convalescent COVID-19. The chain employs TRBV5-4 and TRBJ2-5, with D possibly matching TRBD1 (5 bases). The sequenced material came from peripheral blood. The CDR3 DNA sequence: TGTGCCAGCCGAGTGGGGCTTGGAGAGACCCAGTACTTC. This translates into CASRVGLGETQYF.